What follows are 18 T cell receptor beta chains derived from one specimen sequenced in a study of T cell responses to AZD1222 COVID-19 vaccine (dated by TCRdb to the early 2020s). Libraries came from the immunoSEQ multiplex PCR assay. This is the immuneACCESS table as TCRdb keeps it, with only in-frame sequences that have V and J called. A part of the clones is gone; compared with another copy, unresolved V genes explain less than half, and the rest is unexplained. The sample table shows about 110,000 clones, and around 93% are seen once. The ten largest account for less than 8.5% of the sample. Interpreted using the paper, the time point label stands for: baseline before first vaccination. The source material was peripheral blood, sampled on day 0 of AZD1222 vaccination. These TCRs come from an adult in good health.

The rearrangement joins TRBV12-5 to TRBJ1-1, with 11 nucleotides matching TRBD1. Germline V CDR1 and CDR2: LGHNT, FRNRAP. The trim removed 5 bases at V and 5 bases at J, leaving 7 bases unmatched. The CDR3 is 15 amino acids. CDR3 sequence: CASGPAGQGGTEAFF. CDR3 nucleotide sequence: TGTGCTAGTGGTCCGGCGGGACAGGGGGGTACTGAAGCTTTCTTT.

The chain employs TRBV2 and TRBJ1-1; the D is unclear. The CDR3 has 11 residues. The germline V gene has CDR1 SNHLY and CDR2 FYNNEI. V was pared by 7 bases and J by 4 bases, with 7 bases between. The CDR3 DNA follows: TGTGCCAGCAACCGGGGCACTGAAGCTTTCTTT. Translation: CASNRGTEAFF.

The chain joins TRBV5-5 to TRBJ1-5; no firm D call. Between the trimmed V and J ends, which lost 1 base and 1 base, there was a span of 9 bases. Germline lookup yields CDR1 SGHKS and CDR2 YYEKEE (reference sequence). This CDR3 region has 15 residues. CDR3 sequence (DNA): TGTGCCAGCAGCTTGAACGGCGGCAGCAATCAGCCCCAGCATTTT. This gives the protein CASSLNGGSNQPQHF.

This clone occurred once. The chain is built from TRBV7-8 and TRBJ1-2, with D possibly being TRBD1 (5 bases). Trimming cost V 5 bases and J 2 bases, with 12 bases left between them. This CDR3 is 14 amino acids long. Per the germline V gene, CDR1 is SGHVS and CDR2 is FQNEAQ. CDR3 sequence: CASSLRWGNYGYTF. CDR3 in DNA: TGTGCCAGCAGCCTAAGGTGGGGGAACTATGGCTACACCTTC.

This clone has just a few counts. The chain uses TRBV6-5 and TRBJ1-1; 9 positions agree with TRBD1. The germline CDR1 and CDR2 sequences are MNHEY and SVGAGI. The trim removed 1 base at V and 1 base at J, leaving 4 bases unmatched. The CDR3 consists of 16 residues. Here the CDR3 DNA reads TGTGCCAGCAGTTACTACCGGACAGGGGCGAACACTGAAGCTTTCTTT. It encodes CASSYYRTGANTEAFF.

This clone was seen only once. The chain recombines TRBV29-1 with TRBJ1-4; 8 bases fit TRBD1. This CDR3 is built from 13 residues. CDR1 and CDR2 from the germline V gene are SQVTM and ANQGSEA. The junction had 7 bases not matched to a gene; V was cut back by 7 bases and J by 6 bases. The CDR3 sequence is CSAPGQDDEKLFF. DNA of the CDR3: TGCAGCGCTCCGGGACAGGATGATGAAAAACTGTTTTTT. Looking up the rest from reference TRBV29-1 and TRBJ1-4 gives the full variable domain: SAVISQKPSRDICQRGTSLTIQCQVDSQVTMMFWYRQQPGQSLTLIATANQGSEATYESGFVIDKFPISRPNLTFSTLTVSNMSPEDSSIYLCSAPGQDDEKLFFGSGTQLSVL.

The genes are TRBV11-2 and TRBJ1-2; D is unclear. Deletions cut 5 bases from V and 5 bases from J, with 9 bases between. CDR3 length equals 12 residues. CDR1 SGHAT and CDR2 FQNNGV come from the germline V gene. CDR3 DNA sequence: TGTGCCAGCAGCCCCGAGGGTTATGGCTACACCTTC. It is translated as CASSPEGYGYTF.

As for this clone: Other DNA sequences in the same sample also yield this CDR3. V usage is TRBV5-1 and J usage is TRBJ1-1, with D hard to call. Trimming shortened V by 0 bases and J by 4 bases, and 10 bases separated the two germline ends. This CDR3 has 14 residues. Germline V lookup: CDR1 SGHRS, CDR2 YFSETQ. The CDR3 sequence: CASSLEGSGTEAFF. In DNA, the CDR3 is TGCGCCAGCAGCTTGGAAGGGAGTGGCACTGAAGCTTTCTTT.

The chain is built from TRBV5-1 and TRBJ2-1, with D perhaps being TRBD1 or TRBD2 (5 bases each). V was shortened by 2 bases and J by 5 bases, with 17 bases between the two germline ends. This CDR3 spans 16 amino acids. CDR1 is SGHRS, CDR2 YFSETQ, per germline. CDR3: CASSLMEAQGNNEQFF. CDR3 bases: TGCGCCAGCAGCTTAATGGAGGCCCAGGGTAACAATGAGCAGTTCTTC. Supplemented by reference TRBV5-1 and TRBJ2-1, the full variable domain reads KAGVTQTPRYLIKTRGQQVTLSCSPISGHRSVSWYQQTPGQGLQFLFEYFSETQRNKGNFPGRFSGRQFSNSRSEMNVSTLELGDSALYLCASSLMEAQGNNEQFFGPGTRLTVL.

The chain joins TRBV6-5 to TRBJ2-3; D remains ambiguous. The CDR3 totals 13 residues. Germline CDR1 is MNHEY and CDR2 is SVGAGI. V was shortened by 6 bases and J by 1 base, with 8 bases between the two germline ends. The CDR3 loop reads CASSPPGTDTQYF. In DNA, the CDR3 is TGTGCCAGCAGCCCCCCAGGCACAGATACGCAGTATTTT.

This clone has only a few counts. CDR3 coding DNA: TGTGCCAGCTCCCCCAGGGGACAGGGGGCAGGCCAGCCCCAGCATTTT. Protein product: CASSPRGQGAGQPQHF. The chain carries TRBV18 and TRBJ1-5; TRBD1 aligns across 12 bases. There are 16 residues in the CDR3. The germline V gene has CDR1 KGHSH and CDR2 LQKENI. The V segment lost 6 bases and the J segment 7 bases; nucleotides outside the gene matches: 10.

The chain has TRBV7-9 and TRBJ1-1; D unresolved. The CDR3 is 11 residues long. The germline CDR1 and CDR2 sequences are SEHNR and FQNEAQ (reference sequence). The V gene lost 4 bases and the J gene lost 7 bases, with 7 bases spanning the gap. CDR3 sequence reads: CASSYEGEAFF. The CDR3 DNA sequence: TGTGCCAGCAGCTATGAGGGTGAAGCTTTCTTT.

This chain connects TRBV18 to TRBJ2-7, with 8 nucleotides matching TRBD1. The V gene end was trimmed by 5 bases and the J gene end by 5 bases; junction bases not matched to a gene: 8. Germline V gene data show CDR1 as KGHSH and CDR2 as LQKENI. The CDR3 contains 14 residues. The DNA of the CDR3 is TGTGCCAGCTCAGGAGCTACAGGGGGAAACGAGCAGTACTTC. Amino acid sequence: CASSGATGGNEQYF.

V is TRBV7-9 and J is TRBJ1-2; unclear D gene. Germline-derived CDR1 and CDR2 are SEHNR and FQNEAQ (reference sequence). The CDR3 is 14 amino acids. Trimming took off 8 bases at V and 2 bases at J, with 15 bases between the two ends. DNA of the CDR3: TGTGCCAGCGGGTCGCGGGGAGAAAACTATGGCTACACCTTC. Residues: CASGSRGENYGYTF. Together with reference TRBV7-9 and TRBJ1-2, the CDR3 gives the full variable domain: DTGVSQNPRHKITKRGQNVTFRCDPISEHNRLYWYRQTLGQGPEFLTYFQNEAQLEKSRLLSDRFSAERPKGSFSTLEIQRTEQGDSAMYLCASGSRGENYGYTFGSGTRLTVV.

The V call is TRBV11-2, the J call TRBJ2-7, with TRBD2 matching 14 bases. The ends lost 6 bases at V and 6 bases at J; junction bases unmatched: 4. The CDR3 sequence is 14 residues long. Germline V lookup: CDR1 SGHAT, CDR2 FQNNGV. CDR3 sequence (DNA): TGTGCCAGCAGGAGACTAGCGGGAGGGGCCGAGCAGTACTTC. This gives the protein CASRRLAGGAEQYF.

Only one count was recorded for this clone. This chain uses TRBV6-5 with TRBJ1-1; the match to TRBD1 covers 7 bases. Germline loops: CDR1 MNHEY, CDR2 SVGAGI. V trimming: 0 bases; J trimming: 0 bases; junction bases outside the gene matches: 1. The CDR3 has 15 residues. CDR3 protein: CASSYSQGVNTEAFF. The DNA of the CDR3 is TGTGCCAGCAGTTACTCCCAGGGGGTGAACACTGAAGCTTTCTTT.

The table lists this clone with a few counts. The chain carries TRBV4-1 and TRBJ2-3; D might be TRBD1 or TRBD2, each matching 6 bases. Germline V gives CDR1 MGHRA, CDR2 YSYEKL. CDR3 length equals 14 residues. Trimming took 1 base from V and 4 from J, leaving 9 bases between them. CDR3 protein: CASSQVGGSDTQYF. The CDR3 nucleotides are TGCGCCAGCAGCCAAGTGGGGGGCTCAGATACGCAGTATTTT.

This chain joins TRBV4-2 and TRBJ2-3; the D gene is possibly TRBD2 (6 bases). V lost 3 bases to trimming and J lost 2 bases, with 12 bases between them. Germline V lookup: CDR1 LGHNA, CDR2 YNFKEQ. The CDR3 contains 15 residues. DNA for the CDR3: TGTGCCAGCAGCCATATGGAGGGACCCACAGATACGCAGTATTTT. Translating gives CASSHMEGPTDTQYF.